This T cell receptor (beta chain) emerged from a study of regulatory T cells in long-lasting Graves disease. Study results and caveats: Persistent disease samples used TRBV28, TRBJ1-2 and TRBJ2-5 preferentially. A greater number of public clonotypes (roughly 2,800) was shared by persistent patients than by new patients (around 1,000).

Time point reported: persistent/refractory GD, antithyroid drugs over 5 years with positive TRAb. RNA from PBMCs was the source of the TCR library. One endocrinology department in Xi'an, China, was where patients came from. Each patient gave roughly 9.2 milliliters of EDTA-anticoagulated peripheral blood. Many counts were recorded for this clonotype. Its antigen is as yet unknown. Arm-PCR of CDR3 regions and iRepertoire HTBI primers were the basis on which TCR beta libraries were built. TCRdb recomputed calls from the multiplex PCR reads with MiXCR, one row per CDR3 protein. This table holds around 460,000 distinct CDR3 sequences, roughly 22% found once. Germline V CDR1 and CDR2: MNHEY, SVGAGI. V was trimmed by 0 bases and J by 7 bases, leaving 10 bases between them. The CDR3 spans 14 residues.

The rearrangement links TRBV6-5 to TRBJ1-5; D remains ambiguous. Source: peripheral blood mononuclear cells (PBMCs), taken when the disease was refractory, from a patient treated with antithyroid drugs. This clonotype originated in a female donor with Graves disease. CDR3 DNA sequence: TGTGCCAGCAGTTACTCGGAAGTTAGCCAGCCCCAGCATTTT. Its protein is CASSYSEVSQPQHF.